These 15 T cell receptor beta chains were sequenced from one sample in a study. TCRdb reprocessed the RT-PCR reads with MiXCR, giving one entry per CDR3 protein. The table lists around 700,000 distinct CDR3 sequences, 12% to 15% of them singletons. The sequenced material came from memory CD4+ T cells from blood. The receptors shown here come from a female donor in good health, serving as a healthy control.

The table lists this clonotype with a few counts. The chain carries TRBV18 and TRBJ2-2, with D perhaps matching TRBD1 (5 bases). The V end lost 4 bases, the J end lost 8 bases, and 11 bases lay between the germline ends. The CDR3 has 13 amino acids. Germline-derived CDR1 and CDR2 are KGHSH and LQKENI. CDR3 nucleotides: TGTGCCAGCTCACGAGACAGACTGGGGGAGCTGTTTTTT. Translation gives CASSRDRLGELFF.

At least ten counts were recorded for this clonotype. CDR3 DNA: TGCAGCGTTGGAGGGCTAGCTCCTTACAATGAGCAGTTCTTC. Translated: CSVGGLAPYNEQFF. The gene calls are TRBV29-1 and TRBJ2-1, with a tentative D call TRBD2 (5 bases). CDR1 and CDR2 from the germline V gene are SQVTM and ANQGSEA. Trimming took off 4 bases at V and 4 bases at J, with 14 bases between the two ends. The CDR3 totals 14 residues.

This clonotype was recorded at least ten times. The CDR3 sequence is CASSPAGPGGFEKLFF. The CDR3 DNA sequence: TGTGCCAGCAGCCCGGCTGGGCCAGGGGGGTTTGAAAAACTGTTTTTT. The rearrangement uses TRBV6-5 and TRBJ1-4, with 7 bases identical to TRBD1. CDR3 length equals 16 residues. CDR1 MNHEY and CDR2 SVGAGI come from the germline V gene. The trim removed 6 bases at V and 7 bases at J, leaving 14 bases unmatched.

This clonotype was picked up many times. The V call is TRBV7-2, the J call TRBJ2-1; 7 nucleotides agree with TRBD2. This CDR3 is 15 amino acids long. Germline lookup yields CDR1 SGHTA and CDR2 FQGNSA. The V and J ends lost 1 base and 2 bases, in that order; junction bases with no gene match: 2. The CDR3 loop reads CASSLGGSPYNEQFF. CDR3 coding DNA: TGTGCCAGCAGCTTAGGCGGGAGTCCCTACAATGAGCAGTTCTTC.

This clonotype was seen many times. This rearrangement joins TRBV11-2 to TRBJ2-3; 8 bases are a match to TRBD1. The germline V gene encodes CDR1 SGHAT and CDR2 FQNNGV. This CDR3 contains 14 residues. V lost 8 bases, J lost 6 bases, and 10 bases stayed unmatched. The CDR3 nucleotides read TGTGCCAGCGCCAGAGGACAGGGTAGGGATACGCAGTATTTT. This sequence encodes CASARGQGRDTQYF.

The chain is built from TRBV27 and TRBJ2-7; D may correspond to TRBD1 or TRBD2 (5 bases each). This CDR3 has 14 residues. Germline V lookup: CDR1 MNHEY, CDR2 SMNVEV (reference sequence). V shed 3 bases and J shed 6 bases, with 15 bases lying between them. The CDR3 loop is CASSFRQGSGEQYF. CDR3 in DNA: TGTGCCAGCAGTTTTAGGCAGGGAAGCGGCGAGCAGTACTTC.

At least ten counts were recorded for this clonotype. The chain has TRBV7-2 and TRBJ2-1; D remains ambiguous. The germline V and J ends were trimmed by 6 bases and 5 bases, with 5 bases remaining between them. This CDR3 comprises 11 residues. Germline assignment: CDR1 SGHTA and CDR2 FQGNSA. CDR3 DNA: TGTGCCAGCAGGGGTAACAATGAGCAGTTCTTC. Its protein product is CASRGNNEQFF.

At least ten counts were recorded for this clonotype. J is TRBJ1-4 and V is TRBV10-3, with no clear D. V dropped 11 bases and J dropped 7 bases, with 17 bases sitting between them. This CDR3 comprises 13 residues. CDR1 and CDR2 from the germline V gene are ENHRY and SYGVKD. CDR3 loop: CASGREPGEKLFF. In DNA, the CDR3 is TGTGCCTCGGGCCGGGAACCGGGTGAAAAACTGTTTTTT.

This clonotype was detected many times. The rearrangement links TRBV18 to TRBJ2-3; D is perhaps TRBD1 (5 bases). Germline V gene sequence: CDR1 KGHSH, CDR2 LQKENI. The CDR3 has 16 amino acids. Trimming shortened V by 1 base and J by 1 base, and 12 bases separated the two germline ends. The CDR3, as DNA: TGTGCCAGCTCACCACTAAGGGGCCAGGGCACAGATACGCAGTATTTT. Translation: CASSPLRGQGTDTQYF. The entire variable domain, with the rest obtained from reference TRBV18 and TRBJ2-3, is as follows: NAGVMQNPRHLVRRRGQEARLRCSPMKGHSHVYWYRQLPEEGLKFMVYLQKENIIDESGMPKERFSAEFPKEGPSILRIQQVVRGDSAAYFCASSPLRGQGTDTQYFGPGTRLTVL.

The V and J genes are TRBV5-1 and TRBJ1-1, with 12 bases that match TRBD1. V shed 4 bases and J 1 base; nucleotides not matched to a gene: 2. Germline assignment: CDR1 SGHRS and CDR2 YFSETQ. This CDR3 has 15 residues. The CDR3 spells CASSRGQGANTEAFF. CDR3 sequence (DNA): TGCGCCAGCAGCAGGGGACAGGGGGCGAACACTGAAGCTTTCTTT.

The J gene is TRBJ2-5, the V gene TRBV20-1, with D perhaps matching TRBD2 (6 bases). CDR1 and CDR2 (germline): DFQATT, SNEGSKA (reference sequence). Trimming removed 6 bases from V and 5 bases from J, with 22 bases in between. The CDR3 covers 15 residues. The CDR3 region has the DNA TGCAGTGCCAGAATCCCGGGGGTATCAGGGGAGACCCAGTACTTC. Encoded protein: CSARIPGVSGETQYF.

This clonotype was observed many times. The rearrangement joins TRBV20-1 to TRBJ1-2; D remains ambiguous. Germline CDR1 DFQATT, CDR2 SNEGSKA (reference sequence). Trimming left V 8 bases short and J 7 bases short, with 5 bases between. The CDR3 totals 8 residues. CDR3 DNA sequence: TGCAGTACCGGTGGCTACACCTTC. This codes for CSTGGYTF.

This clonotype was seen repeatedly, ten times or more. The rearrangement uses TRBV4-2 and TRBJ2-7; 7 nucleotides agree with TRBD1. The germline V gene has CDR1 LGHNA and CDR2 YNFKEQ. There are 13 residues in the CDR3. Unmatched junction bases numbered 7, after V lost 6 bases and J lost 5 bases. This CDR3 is CASRFNRGHEQYF. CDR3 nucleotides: TGTGCCAGCAGGTTCAACAGGGGACACGAGCAGTACTTC.

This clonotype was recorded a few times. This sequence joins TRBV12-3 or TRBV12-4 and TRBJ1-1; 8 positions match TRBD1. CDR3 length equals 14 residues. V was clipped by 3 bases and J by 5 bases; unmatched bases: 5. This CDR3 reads CASSLTGAWTEAFF. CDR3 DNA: TGTGCCAGCAGTTTGACAGGGGCGTGGACTGAAGCTTTCTTT.

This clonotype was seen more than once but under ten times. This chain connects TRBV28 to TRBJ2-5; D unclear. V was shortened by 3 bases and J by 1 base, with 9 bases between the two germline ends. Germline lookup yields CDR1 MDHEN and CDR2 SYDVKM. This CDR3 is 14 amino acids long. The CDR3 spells CASSFEFGQETQYF. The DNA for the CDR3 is TGTGCCAGCAGTTTTGAGTTCGGCCAAGAGACCCAGTACTTC. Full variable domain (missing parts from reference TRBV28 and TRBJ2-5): DVKVTQSSRYLVKRTGEKVFLECVQDMDHENMFWYRQDPGLGLRLIYFSYDVKMKEKGDIPEGYSVSREKKERFSLILESASTNQTSMYLCASSFEFGQETQYFGPGTRLLVL.